This TCR beta chain appears in the sequencing data of a study of T cells in Graves' hyperthyroidism and ophthalmopathy. It was RNA transcripts that yielded the amplified TCR beta CDR3 regions. The HTBI primer set drove a first-round RT-PCR of the TCR CDR3. TCRdb re-called the multiplex PCR reads with MiXCR, one entry per CDR3 protein. The table lists 400,000 to 600,000 distinct CDR3 sequences, less than 25% of them singletons. With V trimmed by 5 bases and J by 2 bases, 9 bases remained unmatched. Germline V CDR1 and CDR2: DFQATT, SNEGSKA (reference sequence). The CDR3 runs 14 residues. This clonotype was recorded at least ten times.

Specimen: blood. The V gene is TRBV20-1, the J gene TRBJ2-7, with 7 positions matching TRBD2. The receptor comes from a man between 18 and 29 years old with Graves' hyperthyroidism. CDR3 in DNA: TGCAGTGCTCCGGAGCTAGCGGACGCCTACGAGCAGTACTTC. Its protein is CSAPELADAYEQYF.